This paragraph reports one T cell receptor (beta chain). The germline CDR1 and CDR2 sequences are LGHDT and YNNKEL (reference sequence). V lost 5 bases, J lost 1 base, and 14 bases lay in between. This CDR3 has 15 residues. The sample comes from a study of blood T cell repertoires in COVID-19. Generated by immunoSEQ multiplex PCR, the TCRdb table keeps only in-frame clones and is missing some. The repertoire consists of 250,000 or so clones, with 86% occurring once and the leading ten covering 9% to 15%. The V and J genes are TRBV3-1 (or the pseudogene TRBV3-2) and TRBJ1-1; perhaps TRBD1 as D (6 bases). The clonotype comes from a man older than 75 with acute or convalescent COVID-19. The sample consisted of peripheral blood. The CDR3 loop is CASSSPGQQNTEAFF. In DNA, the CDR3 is TGTGCCAGCAGCTCCCCGGGACAACAGAACACTGAAGCTTTCTTT.